In its sample, the clone carrying this TCR beta chain was seen a few times. The antigen is undetermined. The sample belongs to a study of blood T cells in healthy people across ages. Study-wide points: Samples with more naive T cells showed higher observed beta diversity.

Deletions cut 2 bases from V and 3 bases from J, with 8 bases between. The germline gives CDR1 LGHNA, CDR2 YNFKEQ. This CDR3 contains 14 residues. Every sample gave at least 6 micrograms of total RNA when it was extracted. A second PCR of 7 to 11 cycles used a sample-barcoded 5' primer and a J-beta primer mix. TCRdb re-derived calls from the 5' RACE reads in MiXCR, one entry per CDR3 protein. Found here are 910,000 or so distinct CDR3 sequences, about 53% of them singletons; the top ten hold 20% to 25%. Source material: blood. The chain joins TRBV4-2 to TRBJ1-5; D gene unclear. The sequence came from a woman aged 55-75 years in good health. CDR3 loop: CASSQLVFNQPQHF. The CDR3 DNA reads TGTGCCAGCAGCCAATTGGTTTTCAATCAGCCCCAGCATTTT.